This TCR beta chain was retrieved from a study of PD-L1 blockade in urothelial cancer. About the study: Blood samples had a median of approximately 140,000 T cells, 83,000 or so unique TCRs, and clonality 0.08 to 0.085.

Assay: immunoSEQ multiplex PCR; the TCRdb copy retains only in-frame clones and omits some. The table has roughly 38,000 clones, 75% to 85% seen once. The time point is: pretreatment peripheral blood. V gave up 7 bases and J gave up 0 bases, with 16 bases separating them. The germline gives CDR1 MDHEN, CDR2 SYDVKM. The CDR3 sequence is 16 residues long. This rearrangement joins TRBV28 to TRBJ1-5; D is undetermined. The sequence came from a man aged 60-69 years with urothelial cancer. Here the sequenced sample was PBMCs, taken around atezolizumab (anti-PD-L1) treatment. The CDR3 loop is CASKVLATDSNQPQHF. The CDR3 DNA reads TGTGCCAGCAAGGTCCTCGCGACTGATAGCAATCAGCCCCAGCATTTT.